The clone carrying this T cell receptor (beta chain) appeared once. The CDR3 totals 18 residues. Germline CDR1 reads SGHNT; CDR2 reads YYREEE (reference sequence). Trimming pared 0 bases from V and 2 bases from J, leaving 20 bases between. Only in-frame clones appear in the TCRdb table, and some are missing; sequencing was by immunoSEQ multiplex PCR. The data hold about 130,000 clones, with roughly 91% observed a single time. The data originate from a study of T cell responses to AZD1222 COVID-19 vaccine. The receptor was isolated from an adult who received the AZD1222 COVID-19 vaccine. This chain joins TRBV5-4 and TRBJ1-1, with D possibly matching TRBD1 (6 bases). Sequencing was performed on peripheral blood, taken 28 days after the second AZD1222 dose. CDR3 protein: CASSLAGGRGALNTEAFF. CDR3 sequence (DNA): TGTGCCAGCAGCTTGGCCGGGGGGCGTGGGGCCCTCAACACTGAAGCTTTCTTT. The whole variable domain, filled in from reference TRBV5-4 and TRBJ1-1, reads ETGVTQSPTHLIKTRGQQVTLRCSSQSGHNTVSWYQQALGQGPQFIFQYYREEENGRGNFPPRFSGLQFPNYSSELNVNALELDDSALYLCASSLAGGRGALNTEAFFGQGTRLTVV.